Below are 26 T cell receptor beta chains sequenced from a single sample in a study of T cell responses to AZD1222 COVID-19 vaccine. Only in-frame clones appear in the TCRdb table, and some are missing; sequencing was by immunoSEQ multiplex PCR. The table shows 130,000 to 150,000 clones, with approximately 78% occurring only once. The source material was peripheral blood, sampled on day 0 of MenACWY control vaccination. These receptors came from an adult in good health.

About this clone itself: The sample holds other DNA sequences that translate to the same CDR3. The chain links TRBV18 to TRBJ1-1; D ambiguous. This CDR3 is built from 14 residues. CDR1 and CDR2 (germline): KGHSH, LQKENI. V lost 3 bases and J 2 bases, leaving 10 bases between the germline ends. CDR3 in amino acids: CASSPSARNTEAFF. DNA for the CDR3: TGTGCCAGCTCACCGAGCGCGAGAAACACTGAAGCTTTCTTT. The full variable domain, in which reference TRBV18 and TRBJ1-1 provide the parts outside the CDR3, is NAGVMQNPRHLVRRRGQEARLRCSPMKGHSHVYWYRQLPEEGLKFMVYLQKENIIDESGMPKERFSAEFPKEGPSILRIQQVVRGDSAAYFCASSPSARNTEAFFGQGTRLTVV.

The chain links TRBV3-1 (or the pseudogene TRBV3-2) to TRBJ2-5, with D possibly TRBD2 on 5 matching bases. CDR1 is LGHDT, CDR2 YNNKEL, per germline (reference sequence). Trimming took 4 bases from V and 9 from J, leaving 21 bases between them. The CDR3 consists of 15 residues. The CDR3 is CASSLSQGRPGAQYF. As DNA, the CDR3 is TGTGCCAGCAGCCTTTCCCAAGGACGCCCCGGGGCCCAGTACTTC.

The rearrangement links TRBV19 to TRBJ1-4, with 7 bases aligning to TRBD1. Germline V lookup: CDR1 LNHDA, CDR2 SQIVND (reference sequence). The CDR3 spans 16 residues. With V trimmed by 6 bases and J by 3 bases, 10 bases remained unmatched. CDR3 residues: CASSNRGRGANEKLFF. Written as DNA, the CDR3 is TGTGCCAGTAGCAACAGGGGACGGGGAGCTAATGAAAAACTGTTTTTT. Looking up the rest from reference TRBV19 and TRBJ1-4 gives the full variable domain: DGGITQSPKYLFRKEGQNVTLSCEQNLNHDAMYWYRQDPGQGLRLIYYSQIVNDFQKGDIAEGYSVSREKKESFPLTVTSAQKNPTAFYLCASSNRGRGANEKLFFGSGTQLSVL.

Written as DNA, the CDR3 is TGTGCCAGCAGTTTTATGGGACAGGGCGGCGAGCAGTACGTC. This encodes CASSFMGQGGEQYV. V is TRBV28 and J is TRBJ2-7; 9 positions agree with TRBD1. The V gene end was trimmed by 3 bases and the J gene end by 6 bases; junction bases not matched to a gene: 6. Germline V gene lookup returns CDR1 MDHEN and CDR2 SYDVKM. The length of the CDR3 is 14 residues.

The J gene is TRBJ2-5, the V gene TRBV5-8, with 9 positions matching TRBD2. J gave up 0 bases and V 4 bases, and 7 bases lay outside the gene matches. CDR1 is SGHTS, CDR2 YDEGEE, per germline. The CDR3 is 16 residues long. The CDR3 bases are TGTGCCAGCAGCGGTCAAGGACTAGCGAACCAAGAGACCCAGTACTTC. Translated: CASSGQGLANQETQYF.

The rearrangement joins TRBV28 to TRBJ1-3; 7 bases are a match to TRBD1. The V and J ends lost 2 bases and 7 bases, in that order; junction bases with no gene match: 11. The CDR3 length is 16 residues. Germline V gene sequence: CDR1 MDHEN, CDR2 SYDVKM. As DNA, the CDR3 is TGTGCCAGCAGTTTAAGGGTCTCCGAGGACAGGAACACCATATATTTT. It yields the protein CASSLRVSEDRNTIYF.

The rearrangement links TRBV2 to TRBJ2-2; D perhaps matches TRBD1 (5 bases). Trimming pared 2 bases from V and 5 bases from J, leaving 12 bases between. The germline gives CDR1 SNHLY, CDR2 FYNNEI. The CDR3 totals 15 residues. The CDR3 DNA is TGTGCCAGCAGTGAATCGACAGTTTATACCGGGGAGCTGTTTTTT. Amino acid sequence: CASSESTVYTGELFF.

The V gene is TRBV19, the J gene TRBJ1-2, with D tentatively TRBD1 (6 bases). This CDR3 region has 12 residues. Trimming pared 5 bases from V and 9 bases from J, leaving 13 bases between. CDR1 and CDR2 from the germline V gene are LNHDA and SQIVND (reference sequence). CDR3 DNA: TGTGCCAGTAGTCATGACAGGTGGAGCTACACCTTC. It is translated as CASSHDRWSYTF.

J is TRBJ2-1 and V is TRBV6-1; D is undetermined. Trimming pared 3 bases from V and 0 bases from J, leaving 15 bases between. The CDR3 extends over 17 amino acids. CDR1 is MNHNS and CDR2 is SASEGT in the germline V gene. The CDR3, as DNA: TGTGCCAGCAGTGACGATCAAGGGTTAAGCTCCTACAATGAGCAGTTCTTC. It is translated as CASSDDQGLSSYNEQFF.

The rearrangement joins TRBV18 to TRBJ1-2; D is perhaps TRBD1 (6 bases). V gave up 5 bases and J gave up 5 bases, with 9 bases separating them. The CDR3 consists of 12 residues. Looked up from germline, CDR1 is KGHSH and CDR2 is LQKENI. CDR3 sequence: CASSETGYGYTF. CDR3 nucleotides: TGTGCCAGCTCAGAAACAGGGTATGGCTACACCTTC. Looking up the rest from reference TRBV18 and TRBJ1-2 gives the full variable domain: NAGVMQNPRHLVRRRGQEARLRCSPMKGHSHVYWYRQLPEEGLKFMVYLQKENIIDESGMPKERFSAEFPKEGPSILRIQQVVRGDSAAYFCASSETGYGYTFGSGTRLTVV.

V is TRBV21-1 and J is TRBJ2-7; the DNA was not compared with TRBD2, the D call given in the table. TRBV21-1 is tagged as a pseudogene. The CDR3 contains 14 residues. The CDR3: CASSKGAFRSEQYF. CDR3 sequence (DNA): TGTGCCAGCAGCAAAGGAGCGTTCCGGTCCGAGCAGTACTTC.

J is TRBJ1-1 and V is TRBV3-1 (or the pseudogene TRBV3-2), with 9 bases lining up with TRBD1. CDR1 is LGHDT and CDR2 is YNNKEL in the germline V gene (reference sequence). V was clipped by 6 bases and J by 4 bases; unmatched bases: 3. CDR3 length: 13 amino acids. The CDR3 sequence: CASRQGAATEAFF. The CDR3 region has the DNA TGTGCCAGCAGACAGGGGGCGGCCACTGAAGCTTTCTTT.

This clone has a handful of counts. The J gene is TRBJ2-7, the V gene TRBV11-2; unclear D gene. CDR3 length: 13 amino acids. Trimming removed 0 bases from V and 6 bases from J, with 9 bases in between. Germline CDR1 SGHAT, CDR2 FQNNGV. CDR3 nucleotides: TGTGCCAGCAGCTTAGAGATGACAAGCGAGCAGTACGTC. Protein product: CASSLEMTSEQYV.

This chain uses TRBV19 with TRBJ1-3, with D unclear. From germline, CDR1 is LNHDA and CDR2 SQIVND (reference sequence). The CDR3 runs to 18 residues. Trimming took off 1 base at V and 0 bases at J, with 16 bases between the two ends. The CDR3: CASSIGVREQNSGNTIYF. The CDR3 DNA sequence: TGTGCCAGTAGTATAGGGGTCCGAGAGCAGAACTCTGGAAACACCATATATTTT.

This chain uses TRBV7-2 with TRBJ2-1; 14 bases match TRBD2. The germline V gene has CDR1 SGHTA and CDR2 FQGNSA. The CDR3 is 17 amino acids. V trimming: 5 bases; J trimming: 9 bases; junction bases outside the gene matches: 12. DNA for the CDR3: TGTGCCAGCAGCCTCCCAGGACTAGCGGGGGGCCCCAGTGAGCAGTTCTTC. Its translation: CASSLPGLAGGPSEQFF. Supplemented by reference TRBV7-2 and TRBJ2-1, the full variable domain reads GAGVSQSPSNKVTEKGKDVELRCDPISGHTALYWYRQSLGQGLEFLIYFQGNSAPDKSGLPSDRFSAERTGGSVSTLTIQRTQQEDSAVYLCASSLPGLAGGPSEQFFGPGTRLTVL.

In its sample, this clone was seen once. The chain employs TRBV6-2 or TRBV6-3 and TRBJ1-6; possibly TRBD1 for D (6 bases). V was pared by 6 bases and J by 7 bases, with 13 bases between. The CDR3 sequence is 14 residues long. CDR1 and CDR2 (germline): MNHEY, SVGEGT. CDR3 nucleotide sequence: TGTGCCAGCAGCCCGGACAGCCTCAATTCACCCCTCCACTTT. This encodes CASSPDSLNSPLHF.

This clone has a handful of counts. The chain is built from TRBV5-1 and TRBJ2-5, with D unresolved. The length of the CDR3 is 15 residues. Trimming stripped 4 bases from V and 1 base from J, with 14 bases between. Germline V CDR1 and CDR2: SGHRS, YFSETQ. CDR3 sequence (DNA): TGCGCCAGCAGCACGCAGAGGCCGGGCCAAGAGACCCAGTACTTC. This gives the protein CASSTQRPGQETQYF.

This rearrangement joins TRBV6-5 to TRBJ2-2; a weak D match, TRBD2 (6 bases). Germline V gives CDR1 MNHEY, CDR2 SVGAGI. The CDR3 extends over 14 amino acids. Trimming stripped 8 bases from V and 1 base from J, with 11 bases between. The CDR3 is CASQRGGNTGELFF. In DNA form, the CDR3 reads TGTGCCAGCCAAAGGGGAGGGAACACCGGGGAGCTGTTTTTT.

The chain employs TRBV19 and TRBJ2-5, with a possible D match to TRBD2 (7 bases). Germline CDR1 reads LNHDA; CDR2 reads SQIVND (reference sequence). The CDR3 has 15 residues. Deletions cut 8 bases from V and 2 bases from J, with 18 bases between. Here the CDR3 reads CASSLRGGVQETQYF. CDR3 DNA sequence: TGTGCCAGTTCCCTACGAGGGGGGGTACAAGAGACCCAGTACTTC. Variable domain in full (rest from reference TRBV19 and TRBJ2-5): DGGITQSPKYLFRKEGQNVTLSCEQNLNHDAMYWYRQDPGQGLRLIYYSQIVNDFQKGDIAEGYSVSREKKESFPLTVTSAQKNPTAFYLCASSLRGGVQETQYFGPGTRLLVL.

This clone was seen just once. The CDR3 bases are TGTGCCAGCAGCCCCGACCTGGCGGGTTCACCCCTCCACTTT. It specifies CASSPDLAGSPLHF. The chain joins TRBV3-1 (or the pseudogene TRBV3-2) to TRBJ1-6; D not resolved. Germline CDR1 and CDR2: LGHDT and YNNKEL (reference sequence). V was cut by 4 bases and J by 9 bases, with 13 bases left in between. This CDR3 has 14 residues.

The chain links TRBV5-4 to TRBJ2-3; tentative D call: TRBD2 (7 bases). Germline V CDR1 and CDR2: SGHNT, YYREEE (reference sequence). The CDR3 runs to 13 residues. CDR3 sequence: CVSGGGLGDTQYF. The CDR3 coding sequence is TGTGTAAGTGGGGGGGGCCTTGGAGATACGCAGTATTTT.

This clone was recorded a few times. The chain uses TRBV6-5 and TRBJ1-1, with D perhaps TRBD1 (5 bases). The germline CDR1 and CDR2 sequences are MNHEY and SVGAGI. V shed 6 bases and J shed 4 bases, with 15 bases lying between them. The CDR3 sequence is 14 residues long. The CDR3 region has the DNA TGTGCCAGCAGAGTAGCTGGGGGGAGCACTGAAGCTTTCTTT. Translated, it gives CASRVAGGSTEAFF.

The chain recombines TRBV3-1 (or the pseudogene TRBV3-2) with TRBJ1-6; 9 bases are a match to TRBD1. V dropped 4 bases and J dropped 7; count of bases not matched to a gene: 8. The CDR3 loop spans 16 amino acids. Germline assignment: CDR1 LGHDT and CDR2 YNNKEL (reference sequence). CDR3 DNA sequence: TGTGCCAGCAGCCGACTAACTGGGACAGGGAATTCACCCCTCCACTTT. This gives the protein CASSRLTGTGNSPLHF.

In its sample, this clone was seen a few times. The chain couples TRBV3-1 (or the pseudogene TRBV3-2) to TRBJ2-5; a weak D match, TRBD1 (5 bases). The CDR3 extends over 14 amino acids. From germline, CDR1 is LGHDT and CDR2 YNNKEL (reference sequence). Trimming removed 4 bases at V and 5 bases at J, with 14 bases between. The CDR3 sequence is CASSPDNLRETQYF. The CDR3 DNA reads as TGTGCCAGCAGCCCGGACAATCTCAGGGAGACCCAGTACTTC.

This clone was picked up one time. The chain has TRBV19 and TRBJ1-2, with 8 bases lining up with TRBD1. The CDR3 length is 16 residues. After removal of 10 bases from V and 7 bases from J, the junction contained 20 bases not matched to a gene. Germline V gene lookup returns CDR1 LNHDA and CDR2 SQIVND (reference sequence). The chain's CDR3 is CATWAPPGTGKRGYTF. CDR3 bases: TGTGCCACATGGGCCCCCCCCGGGACAGGCAAGCGTGGCTACACCTTC.

This chain joins TRBV7-9 and TRBJ2-5, with 7 bases that match TRBD2. V lost 1 base to trimming and J lost 5 bases; unmatched junction nucleotides: 7. CDR1 is SEHNR, CDR2 FQNEAQ, per germline (reference sequence). The CDR3 loop spans 15 amino acids. As DNA, the CDR3 is TGTGCCAGCAGCTTAGGGGTAGCGCGGGAGGAGACCCAGTACTTC. Its protein product is CASSLGVAREETQYF.